Presented here are 22 T cell receptor beta chains from one specimen sequenced in a study of blood T cell repertoires in COVID-19. Assay: immunoSEQ multiplex PCR; the TCRdb copy retains only in-frame clones and omits some. Of approximately 130,000 clones in the sample, roughly 80% were seen once. Sequenced sample: PBMCs or T cells enriched from blood (not recorded which). These receptors all come from a young man who had recovered from COVID-19.

This clone appeared a few times. The gene calls are TRBV19 and TRBJ2-7; D uncertain. V lost 5 bases, J lost 2 bases, and 13 bases lay in between. The length of the CDR3 is 14 residues. Germline CDR1 is LNHDA and CDR2 is SQIVND (reference sequence). This CDR3 reads CASSVAGGTYEQYF. The CDR3 nucleotides are TGTGCCAGTAGTGTGGCCGGCGGTACCTACGAGCAGTACTTC.

The sample holds many counts of this clone. This chain links TRBV2 with TRBJ2-2; 9 bases map to TRBD2. The CDR3 runs to 16 residues. The V segment lost 7 bases and the J segment 5 bases; nucleotides outside the gene matches: 11. The V gene's germline CDR1 is SNHLY and CDR2 FYNNEI. CDR3 residues: CASMFSGLALTGELFF. Written as DNA, the CDR3 is TGTGCCAGCATGTTTAGTGGACTAGCGCTGACCGGGGAGCTGTTTTTT.

This clone has only one observation. The genes are TRBV27 and TRBJ1-1; TRBD1 matches 12 bases. CDR1 and CDR2 (germline): MNHEY, SMNVEV (reference sequence). This CDR3 has 18 residues. V shed 4 bases, J shed 0 bases, and the junction held 9 bases outside the gene matches. The CDR3, as DNA: TGTGCCAGCAGTTCCTCCGGGACAGGGGGCTACTTGAACACTGAAGCTTTCTTT. Its translation is CASSSSGTGGYLNTEAFF.

The rearrangement links TRBV5-4 to TRBJ2-2, with TRBD1 as a possible D gene (6 bases). Germline lookup yields CDR1 SGHNT and CDR2 YYREEE (reference sequence). The CDR3 length is 16 residues. Trimming removed 4 bases from V and 5 bases from J, with 18 bases in between. CDR3 residues: CASSPPQGELTGELFF. CDR3 DNA: TGTGCCAGCAGCCCCCCACAGGGAGAATTGACCGGGGAGCTGTTTTTT. The variable domain in full, with the rest retrieved from reference TRBV5-4 and TRBJ2-2, is ETGVTQSPTHLIKTRGQQVTLRCSSQSGHNTVSWYQQALGQGPQFIFQYYREEENGRGNFPPRFSGLQFPNYSSELNVNALELDDSALYLCASSPPQGELTGELFFGEGSRLTVL.

This rearrangement joins TRBV6-5 to TRBJ1-3; TRBD1 is a possible D gene (6 bases). Per germline, CDR1 MNHEY and CDR2 SVGAGI. The CDR3 runs to 15 residues. V dropped 2 bases and J dropped 4 bases, with 12 bases sitting between them. The CDR3 region is CASSYEGGKGNTIYF. DNA for the CDR3: TGTGCCAGCAGTTACGAGGGGGGGAAGGGAAACACCATATATTTT.

The chain joins TRBV7-8 to TRBJ1-4, with D unclear. From germline, CDR1 is SGHVS and CDR2 FQNEAQ. The CDR3 has 16 amino acids. V was trimmed by 2 bases and J by 4 bases, leaving 14 bases between them. Here the CDR3 reads CASSLSPHIRNEKLFF. The CDR3 DNA is TGTGCCAGCAGCTTATCCCCACACATCCGTAATGAAAAACTGTTTTTT.

The chain carries TRBV9 and TRBJ1-2; D is unclear. Germline values: CDR1 SGDLS, CDR2 YYNGEE. CDR3 length: 14 residues. Trimming stripped 0 bases from V and 8 bases from J, with 14 bases between. As DNA, the CDR3 is TGTGCCAGCAGCGTAGACTCCCAAACGGGGGGCTACACCTTC. Residues: CASSVDSQTGGYTF.

The V gene is TRBV19, the J gene TRBJ2-2; 8 bases are a match to TRBD1. Trimming removed 5 bases from V and 7 bases from J; junction bases left unmatched: 12. The CDR3 length is 16 residues. CDR1 and CDR2 (germline): LNHDA, SQIVND (reference sequence). The CDR3 DNA sequence: TGTGCCAGTAGTGCCGGACAGGGCCCCCGGGGCGGGGAGCTGTTTTTT. Translating gives CASSAGQGPRGGELFF.

The count of this clone is one. The rearrangement uses TRBV3-1 (or the pseudogene TRBV3-2) and TRBJ1-5, with TRBD1 matching over 8 bases. The CDR3 length is 14 residues. Trimming took 3 bases from V and 5 from J; bases not matched to a gene: 3. Germline V gene data show CDR1 as LGHDT and CDR2 as YNNKEL (reference sequence). CDR3 sequence: CASSQNRGYQPQHF. CDR3 nucleotide sequence: TGTGCCAGCAGCCAGAACAGGGGGTATCAGCCCCAGCATTTT.

V gene TRBV5-6 combines with J gene TRBJ1-2, with 7 bases that match TRBD1. With V trimmed by 0 bases and J by 8 bases, 13 bases remained unmatched. This CDR3 spans 16 amino acids. Germline CDR1 SGHDT, CDR2 YYEEEE. This chain's CDR3 is CASSLAVSGGSWGYTF. CDR3 nucleotides: TGTGCCAGCAGCTTGGCCGTTTCAGGGGGTTCTTGGGGCTACACCTTC.

The chain is built from TRBV5-1 and TRBJ2-2, with 7 bases that match TRBD1. There are 16 residues in the CDR3. CDR1 is SGHRS and CDR2 is YFSETQ in the germline V gene. V was clipped by 5 bases and J by 2 bases; unmatched bases: 9. DNA for the CDR3: TGCGCCAGCAGGAACTATCGACAGGGAAACACCGGGGAGCTGTTTTTT. It specifies CASRNYRQGNTGELFF.

This clone came up once. This chain connects TRBV11-2 to TRBJ2-1, with 8 bases lining up with TRBD2. The CDR3 runs 14 residues. CDR1 is SGHAT and CDR2 is FQNNGV in the germline V gene. Losses at the gene ends were 0 bases for V and 9 bases for J; bases not matched to a gene: 4. CDR3: CASSLDSGGGEQFF. The CDR3 DNA is TGTGCCAGCAGCTTAGATTCCGGGGGGGGTGAGCAGTTCTTC.

The rearrangement joins TRBV6-5 to TRBJ1-5, with TRBD1 matching over 7 bases. The CDR3 has 15 residues. The V gene end was trimmed by 5 bases and the J gene end by 5 bases; junction bases not matched to a gene: 9. CDR1 and CDR2 (germline): MNHEY, SVGAGI. CDR3 protein: CASSSRDRIHQPQHF. For the CDR3, the DNA is TGTGCCAGCAGTAGCCGGGACAGAATTCATCAGCCCCAGCATTTT.

The chain uses TRBV19 and TRBJ1-5; unclear D gene. CDR3 length equals 15 residues. V was shortened by 6 bases and J by 2 bases, with 14 bases between the two germline ends. The V gene's germline CDR1 is LNHDA and CDR2 SQIVND (reference sequence). CDR3 sequence: CASRWVEFGNQPQHF. The CDR3 DNA is TGTGCCAGTAGGTGGGTGGAGTTTGGCAATCAGCCCCAGCATTTT.

The chain combines TRBV5-4 with TRBJ1-3, with 8 bases aligning to TRBD1. The CDR3 is 14 residues long. J gave up 8 bases and V 0 bases, and 4 bases lay outside the gene matches. The germline V gene has CDR1 SGHNT and CDR2 YYREEE (reference sequence). CDR3 DNA: TGTGCCAGCAGCTTGGGGGACAGGATGCACACCATATATTTT. It translates to CASSLGDRMHTIYF.

The chain links TRBV9 to TRBJ2-3; D may be TRBD2 (5 bases). The CDR3 has 14 residues. Germline CDR1 reads SGDLS; CDR2 reads YYNGEE. Trimming cost V 0 bases and J 0 bases, with 5 bases left between them. CDR3 in amino acids: CASSVGGSTDTQYF. The DNA of the CDR3 is TGTGCCAGCAGCGTAGGCGGGAGCACAGATACGCAGTATTTT.

This clone turned up a few times. The genes are TRBV4-1 and TRBJ2-1; a possible D gene is TRBD2 (6 bases). V lost 2 bases and J 9 bases, leaving 14 bases between the germline ends. Per germline, CDR1 MGHRA and CDR2 YSYEKL. This CDR3 is built from 14 residues. CDR3: CASSQRGGGTEQFF. The CDR3, as DNA: TGCGCCAGCAGCCAAAGGGGAGGCGGGACTGAGCAGTTCTTC.

V gene TRBV9 combines with J gene TRBJ2-5, with TRBD2 matching 12 bases. Germline trimming cut 0 bases from V and 5 bases from J; bases unmatched to any gene: 5. CDR3 length: 16 residues. Germline V gives CDR1 SGDLS, CDR2 YYNGEE. The CDR3, as DNA: TGTGCCAGCAGCGTAGGGTCTAGCGGGGGGGCTGAGACCCAGTACTTC. Protein product: CASSVGSSGGAETQYF.

The chain recombines TRBV24-1 with TRBJ2-1, with D possibly matching TRBD2 (6 bases). Trimming cost V 4 bases and J 5 bases, with 11 bases left between them. Germline V gene data show CDR1 as KGHDR and CDR2 as SFDVKD. There are 14 residues in the CDR3. CDR3 sequence: CATSEGGRNNEQFF. The CDR3 DNA reads TGTGCCACCAGTGAGGGGGGACGGAACAATGAGCAGTTCTTC.

This chain's CDR3 is CASSLSGLSGGATYNEQFF. The CDR3 DNA follows: TGTGCCAGCAGTTTATCGGGACTTAGCGGGGGGGCCACCTACAATGAGCAGTTCTTC. The genes are TRBV27 and TRBJ2-1; 11 nucleotides line up with TRBD2. The germline CDR1 and CDR2 sequences are MNHEY and SMNVEV (reference sequence). With V trimmed by 0 bases and J by 2 bases, 9 bases remained unmatched. The CDR3 runs to 19 residues.

The chain is built from TRBV5-6 and TRBJ2-3; weak D call: TRBD2 (5 bases). The CDR3 totals 15 residues. With 0 bases removed from V and 6 bases from J, the gap between germline ends came to 14 bases. Germline V gene lookup returns CDR1 SGHDT and CDR2 YYEEEE. CDR3 region: CASSLAVGLWDTQYF. CDR3 sequence (DNA): TGTGCCAGCAGCTTGGCCGTAGGACTCTGGGATACGCAGTATTTT.

The rearrangement joins TRBV19 to TRBJ1-3; D might be TRBD1 (5 bases). From germline, CDR1 is LNHDA and CDR2 SQIVND (reference sequence). V gave up 7 bases and J gave up 2 bases, with 12 bases separating them. The length of the CDR3 is 14 residues. CDR3 protein: CASNHLTAGNTIYF. The CDR3 DNA sequence: TGTGCCAGTAACCATCTGACAGCTGGAAACACCATATATTTT.